The 27 T cell receptor beta chains reported below all come from one sample, sequenced in a study of T cells in Graves' hyperthyroidism and ophthalmopathy. Researchers amplified the TCR beta CDR3 regions from RNA transcripts. Primed by the HTBI set, a first-round RT-PCR was run on the TCR CDR3. Using its own MiXCR run on the multiplex PCR reads, TCRdb lists one record per CDR3 protein. The sample contains about 610,000 distinct CDR3 sequences, approximately 15% of which appear only once. The sequenced sample consisted of blood. The receptors come from a woman between 40 and 55 years old with Graves' ophthalmopathy.

In its sample, this clonotype was seen many times. The V gene is TRBV28, the J gene TRBJ1-1; tentatively, D is TRBD1 (5 bases). Trimming took off 3 bases at V and 0 bases at J, with 11 bases between the two ends. CDR1 MDHEN and CDR2 SYDVKM come from the germline V gene. This CDR3 has 15 amino acids. CDR3 DNA: TGTGCCAGCAGTTTTTGGGGCGGTATGAACACTGAAGCTTTCTTT. Translated: CASSFWGGMNTEAFF.

This clonotype was counted only a few times. The chain joins TRBV11-2 to TRBJ1-5, with unresolved D. Germline V gene sequence: CDR1 SGHAT, CDR2 FQNNGV. This CDR3 has 17 residues. The V and J ends lost 4 bases and 2 bases respectively, with 18 bases between them. The CDR3 is CASSSRGVTLGNQPQHF. The DNA for the CDR3 is TGTGCCAGCAGCTCCCGAGGAGTAACTCTAGGCAATCAGCCCCAGCATTTT.

J is TRBJ2-7 and V is TRBV29-1; D not certain. From germline, CDR1 is SQVTM and CDR2 ANQGSEA. Between the trimmed V and J ends, which lost 8 bases and 2 bases, there was a span of 13 bases. This CDR3 has 12 amino acids. CDR3 in DNA: TGCAGCTATACTACTGGGACCTACGAGCAGTACTTC. Translated, it gives CSYTTGTYEQYF.

This clonotype was counted only a few times. The genes are TRBV20-1 and TRBJ1-2; no firm D call. Trimming took off 6 bases at V and 3 bases at J, with 8 bases between the two ends. CDR1 DFQATT and CDR2 SNEGSKA come from the germline V gene (reference sequence). The CDR3 covers 11 residues. The CDR3 nucleotides read TGCAGTGCCAGTACTTACTATGGCTACACCTTC. Translating it yields CSASTYYGYTF.

This clonotype was seen ten or more times. The J gene is TRBJ1-3, the V gene TRBV27; D gene ambiguous. The germline CDR1 and CDR2 sequences are MNHEY and SMNVEV (reference sequence). The CDR3 runs 14 residues. V was trimmed by 6 bases and J by 4 bases, leaving 13 bases between them. In nucleotides, the CDR3 is TGTGCCAGCAGCCACGGACCCGCCGGAAACACCATATATTTT. Its translation: CASSHGPAGNTIYF.

This clonotype was counted at least ten times. This chain joins TRBV6-5 and TRBJ1-1, with 7 nucleotides matching TRBD1. Germline CDR1 and CDR2: MNHEY and SVGAGI. After removal of 0 bases from V and 11 bases from J, the junction contained 9 bases not matched to a gene. The CDR3 covers 14 residues. The CDR3 region has the DNA TGTGCCAGCAGTTACTCGAAGGACAGGCTAGGCGCTTTCTTT. Its translation: CASSYSKDRLGAFF.

This clonotype has a handful of counts. The CDR3 DNA sequence: TGTGCCAGCAGCGTAGATGAAAACATTCAGTACTTC. This sequence encodes CASSVDENIQYF. The chain recombines TRBV9 with TRBJ2-4; D remains unclear. Between the trimmed V and J ends, which lost 0 bases and 5 bases, there was a span of 3 bases. There are 12 residues in the CDR3. Germline assignment: CDR1 SGDLS and CDR2 YYNGEE.

This clonotype occurred many times. The V gene is TRBV25-1, the J gene TRBJ2-2, with 7 bases fitting TRBD2. Germline V gives CDR1 MGHDK, CDR2 SYGVNS. The length of the CDR3 is 15 residues. Germline trimming cut 4 bases from V and 0 bases from J; bases unmatched to any gene: 2. In nucleotides, the CDR3 is TGTGCCAGCAGTGTGGCGGGGGCGAACACCGGGGAGCTGTTTTTT. Translation: CASSVAGANTGELFF.

The chain recombines TRBV10-3 with TRBJ2-2, with a tentative D call TRBD2 (5 bases). This CDR3 spans 15 amino acids. Trimming took off 4 bases at V and 6 bases at J, with 15 bases between the two ends. The germline gives CDR1 ENHRY, CDR2 SYGVKD. The CDR3 DNA follows: TGTGCCATCAGTGCAGCAGCCGGGGATCCCGGGGAGCTGTTTTTT. Translated, it gives CAISAAAGDPGELFF.

This clonotype was counted ten times or more. The chain employs TRBV11-3 and TRBJ2-5; 13 nucleotides align to TRBD2. J lost 4 bases, V lost 1 base, and 9 bases had no gene match. Germline lookup yields CDR1 SGHNT and CDR2 YENEEA. The CDR3 contains 18 residues. The CDR3 bases are TGTGCCAGCAGCTTAGGCCCGGGTTGGACTAGCGGGAGAGAGACCCAGTACTTC. This sequence encodes CASSLGPGWTSGRETQYF.

There are many counts of this clonotype. This chain connects TRBV12-3 or TRBV12-4 to TRBJ2-7, with 8 bases matching TRBD1. The CDR3 is 14 amino acids. Trimming took 5 bases from V and 5 from J; bases not matched to a gene: 8. The CDR3 spells CASSLWTGRNEQYF. The CDR3 region has the DNA TGTGCCAGCAGTCTGTGGACAGGGAGAAACGAGCAGTACTTC.

There are a few counts of this clonotype. The chain joins TRBV6-2 or TRBV6-3 to TRBJ2-5, with TRBD1 identical over 12 bases. CDR1 is MNHEY, CDR2 SVGEGT, per germline. CDR3 length: 15 residues. J was trimmed by 4 bases and V by 8 bases; bases with no gene match: 8. In DNA, the CDR3 is TGTGCCAGCGAACTGGGACAGGGGGCGCGAGAGACCCAGTACTTC. It specifies CASELGQGARETQYF.

This clonotype appeared a few times. This chain connects TRBV29-1 to TRBJ2-7, with TRBD1 matching over 7 bases. The CDR3 length is 13 residues. V shed 6 bases, J shed 3 bases, and the junction held 8 bases outside the gene matches. Germline V gene lookup returns CDR1 SQVTM and CDR2 ANQGSEA. The chain's CDR3 is CSVAGQANYEQYF. CDR3 DNA sequence: TGCAGCGTGGCCGGACAGGCGAACTACGAGCAGTACTTC.

Regarding this clonotype: This may come from a read error, since a much larger clone is one base off. The missing conserved phenylalanine or tryptophan at the end of this CDR3 makes a read error likely. The chain has TRBV2 and TRBJ2-7, with a weak D call TRBD2 (5 bases). Germline lookup yields CDR1 SNHLY and CDR2 FYNNEI. V was trimmed by 6 bases and J by 0 bases, leaving 12 bases between them. The CDR3 spans 14 residues. Here the CDR3 DNA reads TGTGCCAGCAGCGTACTAGTGAGCTCCTACGAGCAGTACCTC. Its protein is CASSVLVSSYEQYL.

This clonotype occurred many times. The chain couples TRBV2 to TRBJ2-5, with D uncertain. The V end was cut by 4 bases, the J end by 5 bases, with 14 bases between. Germline CDR1 reads SNHLY; CDR2 reads FYNNEI. This CDR3 region has 14 residues. The CDR3 loop reads CASSGGLQTETQYF. CDR3 in DNA: TGTGCCAGCAGTGGGGGTCTGCAAACGGAGACCCAGTACTTC.

This clonotype came up many times. V and J are TRBV7-9 and TRBJ2-5; no clear D. Germline V gene sequence: CDR1 SEHNR, CDR2 FQNEAQ (reference sequence). This CDR3 region has 14 residues. The ends were cut back, 3 bases at V and 1 base at J, with 9 bases in the middle. CDR3 bases: TGTGCCAGCAGCTTGGCGGTGGTCCAAGAGACCCAGTACTTC. Protein sequence: CASSLAVVQETQYF.

This clonotype was seen many times. The J gene is TRBJ1-2, the V gene TRBV12-3 or TRBV12-4; the match to TRBD1 covers 7 bases. The trim removed 5 bases at V and 6 bases at J, leaving 12 bases unmatched. The length of the CDR3 is 15 residues. CDR3 nucleotides: TGTGCCAGCAGTCTTAGGACAGGAGGTAGCGATGGCTACACCTTC. This translates into CASSLRTGGSDGYTF.

This clonotype showed up many times. This sequence joins TRBV10-3 and TRBJ1-1; D call uncertain. The CDR3 contains 13 residues. Trimming removed 8 bases from V and 4 bases from J, with 14 bases in between. Germline CDR1 and CDR2: ENHRY and SYGVKD. The CDR3 region is CAIRTDGGTEAFF. In nucleotides, the CDR3 is TGTGCCATCCGAACGGATGGTGGCACTGAAGCTTTCTTT.

This clonotype was picked up many times. The V gene is TRBV15, the J gene TRBJ2-5, with D perhaps being TRBD1 or TRBD2 (5 bases each). The CDR3 consists of 16 residues. Germline V CDR1 and CDR2: LNHNV, YYDKDF (reference sequence). V was shortened by 4 bases and J by 5 bases, with 20 bases between the two germline ends. Here the CDR3 reads CATSNPRDLQIETQYF. The CDR3 region has the DNA TGTGCCACCAGCAATCCCCGGGACCTGCAGATCGAGACCCAGTACTTC.

Ten or more counts support this clonotype. CDR3 coding DNA: TGTGCCAGCAGTTTAGAGACTAGCGCTATCGAGCAGTACTTC. As protein: CASSLETSAIEQYF. The chain couples TRBV28 to TRBJ2-7; TRBD2 agrees at 8 bases. The CDR3 has 14 residues. V shed 2 bases and J 6 bases; nucleotides not matched to a gene: 6. CDR1 and CDR2 (germline): MDHEN, SYDVKM.

The chain is built from TRBV12-3 or TRBV12-4 and TRBJ2-5; no clear D. This CDR3 is built from 12 residues. Trimming pared 7 bases from V and 1 base from J, leaving 7 bases between. CDR3 in DNA: TGTGCCAGCACCAAATCCCAAGAGACCCAGTACTTC. It specifies CASTKSQETQYF.

This clonotype has ten or more counts. This chain uses TRBV3-1 with TRBJ1-1; TRBD1 might be the D (5 bases). CDR3 length: 14 residues. V dropped 3 bases and J dropped 4 bases, with 12 bases sitting between them. Per germline, CDR1 LGHDT and CDR2 YNNKEL (reference sequence). CDR3 sequence: CASSQISGSTEAFF. CDR3 DNA: TGTGCCAGCAGCCAGATTTCAGGGAGCACTGAAGCTTTCTTT.

The gene calls are TRBV5-1 and TRBJ2-6, with D perhaps assigned TRBD1 or TRBD2 (6 bases each). Trimming stripped 1 base from V and 2 bases from J, with 13 bases between. The CDR3 runs to 17 residues. Germline V gives CDR1 SGHRS, CDR2 YFSETQ. CDR3 sequence reads: CASSLSGALAGANVLTF. CDR3 nucleotide sequence: TGCGCCAGCAGCTTGTCGGGGGCGCTGGCTGGGGCCAACGTCCTGACTTTC.

This clonotype appeared a few times. The CDR3 DNA follows: TGTGCCATCAGGATGAGCCTAGCGGCCAACTACGAGCAGTACTTC. This codes for CAIRMSLAANYEQYF. This chain connects TRBV10-3 to TRBJ2-7; TRBD2 matches 7 bases. Germline CDR1 is ENHRY and CDR2 is SYGVKD. There are 15 residues in the CDR3. The ends lost 6 bases at V and 3 bases at J; junction bases unmatched: 11.

This clonotype was counted at least ten times. The rearrangement uses TRBV6-5 and TRBJ2-7; 7 nucleotides align to TRBD2. With V trimmed by 2 bases and J by 2 bases, 9 bases remained unmatched. Germline V lookup: CDR1 MNHEY, CDR2 SVGAGI. This CDR3 comprises 16 residues. CDR3: CASSYPPWGGAYEQYF. CDR3 in DNA: TGTGCCAGCAGTTACCCTCCCTGGGGGGGGGCCTACGAGCAGTACTTC.

In its sample, this clonotype was seen many times. V is TRBV10-3 and J is TRBJ1-5; D perhaps matches TRBD1 (5 bases). The V end lost 4 bases, the J end lost 7 bases, and 14 bases lay between the germline ends. The CDR3 totals 14 residues. Per germline, CDR1 ENHRY and CDR2 SYGVKD. The CDR3 here is CAISAGQGGQPQHF. DNA for the CDR3: TGTGCCATCAGTGCAGGTCAGGGAGGGCAGCCCCAGCATTTT.

The chain employs TRBV14 and TRBJ2-7, with D possibly TRBD2 on 5 matching bases. Germline CDR1 and CDR2: SGHDN and FVKESK. The CDR3 runs to 17 residues. Trimming took 2 bases from V and 2 from J, leaving 19 bases between them. The DNA of the CDR3 is TGTGCCAGCAGCCAAAAAATAACCACACGGAGGACCTACGAGCAGTACTTC. This gives the protein CASSQKITTRRTYEQYF.